This entry features one TCR beta chain sequence. This entry comes from a study of chemoradiotherapy in HPV16-positive cancers. TCRdb keeps only in-frame clones here, not all; method: immunoSEQ multiplex PCR. This table has under 20,000 clones, around four fifths appearing once. CDR3 length equals 20 residues. V lost 2 bases and J lost 3; bases outside the gene matches: 19. Germline values: CDR1 SGHRS, CDR2 YFSETQ. This clonotype originated in a human donor with HPV-associated anogenital cancer. The genes are TRBV5-1 and TRBJ2-3; TRBD2 agrees at 9 bases. The sample was collected from a patient who underwent chemoradiotherapy. The CDR3 region is CASSFLRGSAESGGTDTQYF. DNA for the CDR3: TGCGCCAGCAGCTTCCTGCGCGGGTCAGCCGAGAGCGGGGGGACAGATACGCAGTATTTT.